Below, one T cell receptor (beta chain) is given with its context. Which antigen it targets is not known. The data were produced on a NextSeq 550. The Human TCR Profiling Kit (MiLaboratory) was used to prepare UMI-labeled 5' RACE TRB cDNA libraries. cDNA synthesis used the entire amount of extracted RNA, and PCR amplification then used the entire amount of cDNA produced. Libraries were prepared in parallel with an identical number of PCR cycles. Per the source publication's procedure: About 53,000 +/- 9,400 unique UMI-labeled TRB cDNA molecules per library were extracted with MIGEC and MiXCR, with at least two reads per UMI required. On average, approximately 40,000 +/- 10,000 functional in-frame TRB CDR3 nucleotide clonotypes lacking stop codons were found per library. Diversity metrics, including normalized Shannon-Wiener and Chao1, were computed in VDJtools after downsampling to 5000 UMI-labeled TRB molecules per sample. VDJtools computed clonotype-size-weighted physicochemical properties of the central five CDR3 residues: interaction energy, strength, volume and Kidera factor 4. TCRdb reprocessed the reads and assigns one entry to each CDR3 protein sequence, leaving out DNA. Clone size and V and J calls follow TCRdb, not the original study. This sample's table lists over 70,000 distinct CDR3 sequences. 0.9% to 1.2% of the sample comes from the top ten.

This sample stems from a study of CXCR3-negative and CXCR3-positive naive CD8 T cells (dated by TCRdb to the late 2010s). At the level of the whole study: In total, some 140 million TRB reads were obtained, which works out to roughly 1.5 +/- 0.3 million reads per library. TRBV-TRBJ cluster analysis included naive subsets from roughly 5 donors and memory cells from 3 donors. Data from about 10 donors, pooled across two independent experiments, went into the diversity and physicochemical repertoire analyses. Overall study results and their limits: Because surface CD5, which has been linked to self-reactivity in mice, was comparable between naive subsets, TCR interaction strength was also inferred from TRB CDR3 physicochemical properties. TRBV-TRBJ usage was similar between naive CXCR3-negative and CXCR3-positive cells from the same donor, while memory cells showed distinct patterns. Both naive subsets had comparably high repertoire diversity, while memory CD8+ T cells had much lower repertoire diversity. Compared with CXCR3-negative naive cells, CXCR3-positive naive cells had TRB CDR3s with higher hydrophobicity (lower Kidera factor 4), lower energy, and higher strength and volume indices. Freshly isolated PBMCs were used for most assays because CXCR3 expression went down partially after cryopreservation.

Per the germline V gene, SGHRS is the CDR1 and YFSETQ is the CDR2. CDR3 length: 16 amino acids, cysteine to phenylalanine. Nucleotide data are not available. For each CD8+ T cell subset, flow sorting was done in triplicate, and roughly 310,000 cells per subset went directly into RLT lysis buffer. To exclude memory contaminants, naive CD8+ T cells were stringently defined as CD45RO-CCR7+CD27+CD95-. Peripheral blood mononuclear cells were isolated from buffy coats by standard density gradient centrifugation. Naive CXCR3-negative and CXCR3-positive CD8+ T cells were flow-sorted using a FACSAria III. Total RNA was extracted from sorted cells using an RNeasy Mini Kit.

This TCR derives from a human donor in good health. Some clones in this sample may be carry-over from other donors' samples. The chain employs TRBV5-1 and TRBJ2-7; no DNA is available, so the TRBD1 call from TCRdb remains unchecked. The source material was naive CXCR3- CD8+ T cells from blood. The cell subset or site label of this sample denotes: CD45RO-CCR7+CD27+CD95- naive CD8+ T cells lacking CXCR3 (TNR3-). The CDR3 region: CASSGGLDRESHEQYF.